This record covers a single T cell receptor (beta chain). What it binds is unknown. This sample was taken from a study of T cells in localized non-small cell lung cancer. The V and J ends lost 4 bases and 7 bases, in that order; junction bases with no gene match: 7. Germline V CDR1 and CDR2: SGDLS, YYNGEE. CDR3 length: 15 residues. Sequencing used immunoSEQ multiplex PCR; TCRdb keeps in-frame clones, though not all of them. Of 30,000 to 40,000 clones listed, under 90% are singletons. Study outcomes and limitations: The greatest T cell clonality was found in uninvolved adjacent lung (higher than in tumor). Heterogeneity is still possible, as just one tumor region was sequenced. Higher blood T cell density tracked longer overall survival. Across samples, adjacent lung featured a median 57 of the top 100 tumor clones.

The chain has TRBV9 and TRBJ2-1, with TRBD1 matching 11 bases. The sample in question was peripheral blood, obtained before any cancer treatment. This clonotype was sampled from a man between 40 and 70 years old with stage I lung adenocarcinoma. The DNA for the CDR3 is TGTGCCAGCAGCCCTCGGGACAGGGGGGGTAATGAGCAGTTCTTC. Protein product: CASSPRDRGGNEQFF. Variable domain in full (rest from reference TRBV9 and TRBJ2-1): DSGVTQTPKHLITATGQRVTLRCSPRSGDLSVYWYQQSLDQGLQFLIQYYNGEERAKGNILERFSAQQFPDLHSELNLSSLELGDSALYFCASSPRDRGGNEQFFGPGTRLTVL.